These 10 T cell receptor beta chains came from one sample sequenced in a study of T cells in Graves' hyperthyroidism and ophthalmopathy. What was amplified from RNA transcripts were TCR beta CDR3 regions. During a first-round RT-PCR of the TCR CDR3, the HTBI primer set was used. TCRdb reprocessed the multiplex PCR reads via MiXCR and lists one record per CDR3 protein. The repertoire holds about 300,000 distinct CDR3 sequences, with roughly 19% as singletons. Sequencing used blood. The source of these receptors is a man aged 45-65 years with Graves' ophthalmopathy.

This clonotype occurred many times. This chain connects TRBV29-1 to TRBJ2-5; D may be TRBD2 (7 bases). With 0 bases removed from V and 2 bases from J, the gap between germline ends came to 13 bases. The germline CDR1 and CDR2 sequences are SQVTM and ANQGSEA. The CDR3 extends over 15 amino acids. CDR3: CSVEDPRGRQETQYF. For the CDR3, the DNA is TGCAGCGTTGAAGATCCGCGGGGGCGACAAGAGACCCAGTACTTC.

This chain uses TRBV29-1 with TRBJ1-1, with TRBD1 matching over 8 bases. V lost 7 bases to trimming and J lost 6 bases; unmatched junction nucleotides: 4. The length of the CDR3 is 11 residues. Germline values: CDR1 SQVTM, CDR2 ANQGSEA. CDR3 sequence reads: CSADRAAEAFF. The CDR3 nucleotides are TGCAGCGCGGACAGGGCGGCTGAAGCTTTCTTT.

The chain has TRBV9 and TRBJ1-2; possibly TRBD1 for D (5 bases). The V and J ends lost 0 bases and 4 bases respectively, with 10 bases between them. CDR1 is SGDLS and CDR2 is YYNGEE in the germline V gene. This CDR3 spans 14 amino acids. The CDR3 DNA is TGTGCCAGCAGCGTAGATCAGGGCTCCTATGGCTACACCTTC. It specifies CASSVDQGSYGYTF.

The sample holds many counts of this clonotype. This sequence joins TRBV3-1 and TRBJ2-1; TRBD2 aligns across 12 bases. After removal of 4 bases from V and 7 bases from J, the junction contained 5 bases not matched to a gene. The germline gives CDR1 LGHDT, CDR2 YNNKEL (reference sequence). The CDR3 runs to 15 residues. The CDR3 DNA reads TGTGCCAGCAGCCTCACTAGCGGGAGGTTTAATGAGCAGTTCTTC. Translating gives CASSLTSGRFNEQFF.

The chain employs TRBV7-9 and TRBJ2-2; D gene uncertain. In germline, CDR1 is SEHNR, CDR2 FQNEAQ (reference sequence). The V and J ends lost 5 bases and 4 bases respectively, with 14 bases between them. CDR3 size: 15 residues. CDR3 amino acids: CASSPLLGPTGELFF. Here the CDR3 DNA reads TGTGCCAGCAGCCCCCTGTTGGGCCCCACCGGGGAGCTGTTTTTT. Combining the CDR3 with reference TRBV7-9 and TRBJ2-2 gives the whole variable domain DTGVSQNPRHKITKRGQNVTFRCDPISEHNRLYWYRQTLGQGPEFLTYFQNEAQLEKSRLLSDRFSAERPKGSFSTLEIQRTEQGDSAMYLCASSPLLGPTGELFFGEGSRLTVL.

The rearrangement joins TRBV7-2 to TRBJ2-5, with D perhaps matching TRBD1 (6 bases). The V end lost 1 base, the J end lost 1 base, and 7 bases lay between the germline ends. The CDR3 is 14 residues long. CDR1 and CDR2 from the germline V gene are SGHTA and FQGNSA. The CDR3 nucleotides are TGTGCCAGCAGCTTAGTCAGGGGCCAAGAGACCCAGTACTTC. Amino acids: CASSLVRGQETQYF.

This clonotype was counted between two and nine times. The chain combines TRBV6-2 or TRBV6-3 with TRBJ1-5; D is uncertain. Deletions cut 2 bases from V and 6 bases from J, with 29 bases between. CDR1 is MNHEY and CDR2 is SVGEGT in the germline V gene. CDR3 length equals 20 residues. CDR3 DNA: TGTGCCAGCAGTTACCCGCCCAAGGATGTATGGCAGGAAGATAGTCAGCCCCAGCATTTT. This encodes CASSYPPKDVWQEDSQPQHF.

In this sample, this clonotype turned up a few times. The CDR3 DNA sequence: TGTGCCAGCAGCCGCGGTGAGAGAGTAGTTCAGCCCCAGCATTTT. Encoded protein: CASSRGERVVQPQHF. The gene calls are TRBV5-6 and TRBJ1-5; the D is unclear. The V end was cut by 4 bases, the J end by 6 bases, with 17 bases between. In germline, CDR1 is SGHDT, CDR2 YYEEEE. This CDR3 has 15 amino acids. Combining the CDR3 with reference TRBV5-6 and TRBJ1-5 gives the whole variable domain DAGVTQSPTHLIKTRGQQVTLRCSPKSGHDTVSWYQQALGQGPQFIFQYYEEEERQRGNFPDRFSGHQFPNYSSELNVNALLLGDSALYLCASSRGERVVQPQHFGDGTRLSIL.

The rearrangement joins TRBV20-1 to TRBJ1-5, with a possible D match to TRBD1 (6 bases). Trimming pared 5 bases from V and 7 bases from J, leaving 15 bases between. This CDR3 is 13 amino acids long. From germline, CDR1 is DFQATT and CDR2 SNEGSKA (reference sequence). The CDR3 DNA is TGCAGTGCTCACGTGAGGGGGGGGCAGCCCCAGCATTTT. This encodes CSAHVRGGQPQHF.

The chain uses TRBV3-1 and TRBJ2-3, with 10 bases fitting TRBD2. The length of the CDR3 is 19 residues. The V and J ends lost 2 bases and 0 bases, in that order; junction bases with no gene match: 11. Germline V gene sequence: CDR1 LGHDT, CDR2 YNNKEL (reference sequence). DNA of the CDR3: TGTGCCAGCAGCCAATGGGAGGGGAGCGGGAGGGCTAGCACAGATACGCAGTATTTT. Encoded protein: CASSQWEGSGRASTDTQYF.